The rows below give T cell receptor beta chains drawn from one sample of a study of identical twins' blood T cells. One entry per CDR3 protein, called by TCRdb with MiXCR from the 5' RACE reads. The sample holds a few hundred thousand distinct CDR3 sequences, under 30% seen once. Sequenced input: PBMCs. The receptors stem from a woman aged 18 to 49 in good health. Each CDR3 is given with its conserved first and last residue. The order of the fields is V gene, clone size, CDR3 length, J gene, D gene, CDR3 protein, CDR3 DNA. The D gene is left open where the match is weak. A row's size may be missing; if present it is once, few, many or a size class.

v_call: TRBV7-9
clone_size: -
cdr3_length: 15
j_call: TRBJ1-4
d_call: -
cdr3_aa: CASSLAVTGGEKLFF
cdr3_nt: TGTGCCAGCAGCTTAGCCGTGACCGGCGGGGAAAAACTGTTTTTT

v_call: TRBV6-4
clone_size: -
cdr3_length: 16
j_call: TRBJ2-1
d_call: TRBD1
cdr3_aa: CAGSDLDRGMPNEQFF
cdr3_nt: TGTGCCGGCAGTGACCTGGACAGGGGAATGCCCAATGAGCAGTTCTTC

v_call: TRBV7-2
clone_size: few
cdr3_length: 16
j_call: TRBJ2-3
d_call: TRBD2
cdr3_aa: CASSFRLAGESDTQYF
cdr3_nt: TGTGCCAGCAGCTTTCGACTAGCGGGAGAATCAGATACGCAGTATTTT

v_call: TRBV12-3/TRBV12-4
clone_size: -
cdr3_length: 13
j_call: TRBJ1-2
d_call: -
cdr3_aa: CASGPDTSYGYTF
cdr3_nt: TGTGCCAGCGGACCCGATACCTCCTATGGCTACACCTTC

v_call: TRBV12-3/TRBV12-4
clone_size: many
cdr3_length: 13
j_call: TRBJ1-1
d_call: -
cdr3_aa: CASSRQVGTEAFF
cdr3_nt: TGTGCCAGCAGTCGACAGGTGGGCACTGAAGCTTTCTTT

v_call: TRBV12-3/TRBV12-4
clone_size: many
cdr3_length: 16
j_call: TRBJ2-1
d_call: TRBD1
cdr3_aa: CASIHTGGVGYNEQFF
cdr3_nt: TGTGCCAGCATCCATACAGGGGGCGTGGGGTACAATGAGCAGTTCTTC

v_call: TRBV20-1
clone_size: -
cdr3_length: 15
j_call: TRBJ2-1
d_call: -
cdr3_aa: CSARTFRDLSGEQFF
cdr3_nt: TGCAGTGCTAGGACGTTTCGGGATCTCTCGGGTGAGCAGTTCTTC

v_call: TRBV24-1
clone_size: many
cdr3_length: 19
j_call: TRBJ2-7
d_call: TRBD2
cdr3_aa: CATSDLGTSGYYISYEQYF
cdr3_nt: TGTGCCACCAGTGATTTAGGGACTAGCGGATATTATATCTCCTACGAGCAGTACTTC

v_call: TRBV5-1
clone_size: few
cdr3_length: 15
j_call: TRBJ1-1
d_call: TRBD1
cdr3_aa: CGSSLTGTGDTEAFF
cdr3_nt: TGCGGCAGCAGCTTAACCGGGACAGGGGACACTGAAGCTTTCTTT

v_call: TRBV5-1
clone_size: -
cdr3_length: 13
j_call: TRBJ2-2
d_call: -
cdr3_aa: CASAGANSGELFF
cdr3_nt: TGCGCCAGCGCAGGCGCTAACTCCGGGGAGCTGTTTTTT

v_call: TRBV10-3
clone_size: -
cdr3_length: 16
j_call: TRBJ1-5
d_call: TRBD1
cdr3_aa: CAISGQGSTGNQPQHF
cdr3_nt: TGTGCCATCAGTGGACAGGGAAGTACGGGCAATCAGCCCCAGCATTTT

v_call: TRBV7-9
clone_size: -
cdr3_length: 11
j_call: TRBJ2-7
d_call: -
cdr3_aa: CASSAHHEQYF
cdr3_nt: TGTGCCAGCAGCGCCCACCACGAGCAGTACTTC

v_call: TRBV20-1
clone_size: few
cdr3_length: 15
j_call: TRBJ1-6
d_call: -
cdr3_aa: CSARDKRQGLPPLHF
cdr3_nt: TGCAGTGCTAGAGATAAGCGGCAGGGATTACCCCCCCTCCACTTT

v_call: TRBV7-6
clone_size: few
cdr3_length: 13
j_call: TRBJ2-7
d_call: -
cdr3_aa: CASSFGQAYEQYF
cdr3_nt: TGTGCCAGCAGCTTTGGGCAGGCCTACGAGCAGTACTTC

v_call: TRBV9
clone_size: few
cdr3_length: 17
j_call: TRBJ2-2
d_call: -
cdr3_aa: CASSVALYRGGTGELFF
cdr3_nt: TGTGCCAGCAGCGTAGCCCTTTACAGGGGAGGGACCGGGGAGCTGTTTTTT

v_call: TRBV20-1
clone_size: -
cdr3_length: 11
j_call: TRBJ2-7
d_call: -
cdr3_aa: CSARDLGEQYF
cdr3_nt: TGCAGTGCTAGGGATCTAGGCGAGCAGTACTTC

v_call: TRBV10-3
clone_size: -
cdr3_length: 15
j_call: TRBJ1-2
d_call: TRBD1
cdr3_aa: CAISPTPGDSSGYTF
cdr3_nt: TGTGCCATCAGTCCAACACCGGGGGACAGCTCCGGCTACACCTTC

v_call: TRBV20-1
clone_size: few
cdr3_length: 12
j_call: TRBJ2-3
d_call: -
cdr3_aa: CSAGLSTDTQYF
cdr3_nt: TGCAGTGCAGGCCTTAGCACAGATACGCAGTATTTT

v_call: TRBV20-1
clone_size: many
cdr3_length: 14
j_call: TRBJ2-3
d_call: TRBD2
cdr3_aa: CSAPQTSGTDTQYF
cdr3_nt: TGCAGTGCTCCCCAGACTAGCGGGACAGATACGCAGTATTTT

v_call: TRBV20-1
clone_size: -
cdr3_length: 18
j_call: TRBJ1-2
d_call: -
cdr3_aa: CSARVRYRPTSAFYGYTF
cdr3_nt: TGCAGTGCTAGAGTTAGGTACAGGCCGACCTCCGCTTTCTATGGCTACACCTTC

v_call: TRBV12-5
clone_size: few
cdr3_length: 16
j_call: TRBJ2-7
d_call: TRBD2
cdr3_aa: CASGQLAGGPSYEQYF
cdr3_nt: TGTGCTAGTGGTCAATTAGCGGGAGGGCCGTCCTACGAGCAGTACTTC

v_call: TRBV29-1
clone_size: few
cdr3_length: 13
j_call: TRBJ1-2
d_call: -
cdr3_aa: CSVEGKRTDGYTF
cdr3_nt: TGCAGCGTTGAAGGAAAGAGAACCGATGGCTACACCTTC

v_call: TRBV12-5
clone_size: few
cdr3_length: 14
j_call: TRBJ2-3
d_call: TRBD2
cdr3_aa: CASGTSGGGDTQYF
cdr3_nt: TGTGCTAGTGGCACTAGCGGGGGGGGAGATACGCAGTATTTT

v_call: TRBV4-3
clone_size: many
cdr3_length: 14
j_call: TRBJ1-1
d_call: -
cdr3_aa: CASSQGGTSTEAFF
cdr3_nt: TGCGCCAGCAGCCAAGGGGGGACCTCCACTGAAGCTTTCTTT

v_call: TRBV7-9
clone_size: -
cdr3_length: 12
j_call: TRBJ1-1
d_call: -
cdr3_aa: CASSPRTTEAFF
cdr3_nt: TGTGCCAGCAGCCCACGAACTACTGAAGCTTTCTTT

v_call: TRBV25-1
clone_size: many
cdr3_length: 14
j_call: TRBJ2-7
d_call: -
cdr3_aa: CASQGARFSYEQYF
cdr3_nt: TGTGCCAGCCAAGGGGCCCGCTTCTCCTACGAGCAGTACTTC

v_call: TRBV20-1
clone_size: many
cdr3_length: 16
j_call: TRBJ2-1
d_call: -
cdr3_aa: CSARDEEGASYNEQFF
cdr3_nt: TGCAGTGCTAGAGATGAGGAGGGGGCCTCCTACAATGAGCAGTTCTTC

v_call: TRBV12-3/TRBV12-4
clone_size: -
cdr3_length: 15
j_call: TRBJ1-2
d_call: -
cdr3_aa: CASSTSQRRGYGYTF
cdr3_nt: TGTGCCAGCAGCACTTCCCAGAGGAGGGGCTATGGCTACACCTTC

v_call: TRBV9
clone_size: -
cdr3_length: 17
j_call: TRBJ2-1
d_call: TRBD2
cdr3_aa: CASSPLGLAGGQGEQFF
cdr3_nt: TGTGCCAGCAGCCCACTTGGACTAGCGGGAGGCCAAGGTGAGCAGTTCTTC

v_call: TRBV20-1
clone_size: few
cdr3_length: 16
j_call: TRBJ2-2
d_call: TRBD2
cdr3_aa: CSASSSSGSYTGELFF
cdr3_nt: TGCAGTGCTTCCTCAAGTAGCGGGAGTTACACCGGGGAGCTGTTTTTT

v_call: TRBV20-1
clone_size: -
cdr3_length: 15
j_call: TRBJ2-3
d_call: TRBD2
cdr3_aa: CSASSALAVGDTQYF
cdr3_nt: TGCAGTGCTAGTTCCGCCCTAGCGGTGGGAGATACGCAGTATTTT

v_call: TRBV19
clone_size: -
cdr3_length: 15
j_call: TRBJ1-4
d_call: TRBD1
cdr3_aa: CASSIPGQRNEKLFF
cdr3_nt: TGTGCCAGTAGTATCCCGGGACAGCGGAATGAAAAACTGTTTTTT

v_call: TRBV10-2
clone_size: -
cdr3_length: 13
j_call: TRBJ2-1
d_call: -
cdr3_aa: CASRDSSYNEQFF
cdr3_nt: TGCGCCAGCAGAGACAGCTCCTACAATGAGCAGTTCTTC

v_call: TRBV10-1
clone_size: few
cdr3_length: 14
j_call: TRBJ2-5
d_call: -
cdr3_aa: CASSEGDTEETQYF
cdr3_nt: TGCGCCAGCAGTGAGGGGGACACCGAAGAGACCCAGTACTTC

v_call: TRBV9
clone_size: -
cdr3_length: 13
j_call: TRBJ1-3
d_call: -
cdr3_aa: CASSPGVGNTIYF
cdr3_nt: TGTGCCAGCAGCCCAGGGGTAGGAAACACCATATATTTT

v_call: TRBV20-1
clone_size: few
cdr3_length: 11
j_call: TRBJ1-1
d_call: -
cdr3_aa: CSATDTGEAFF
cdr3_nt: TGCAGTGCCACGGATACAGGTGAAGCTTTCTTT

v_call: TRBV5-1
clone_size: -
cdr3_length: 14
j_call: TRBJ2-3
d_call: -
cdr3_aa: CASSSSLWGDTQYF
cdr3_nt: TGCGCCAGCAGCTCAAGCCTTTGGGGAGATACGCAGTATTTT

v_call: TRBV9
clone_size: few
cdr3_length: 15
j_call: TRBJ2-1
d_call: -
cdr3_aa: CASSGREQPYNEQFF
cdr3_nt: TGTGCCAGCAGCGGACGCGAGCAACCCTACAATGAGCAGTTCTTC

v_call: TRBV7-7
clone_size: few
cdr3_length: 15
j_call: TRBJ2-3
d_call: -
cdr3_aa: CASSLQPGNTDTQYF
cdr3_nt: TGTGCTAGCAGCTTACAGCCAGGAAACACAGATACGCAGTATTTT

v_call: TRBV20-1
clone_size: many
cdr3_length: 16
j_call: TRBJ2-4
d_call: -
cdr3_aa: CSARDLGRLAKNIQYF
cdr3_nt: TGCAGTGCTAGAGATTTGGGTAGGCTAGCCAAAAACATTCAGTACTTC